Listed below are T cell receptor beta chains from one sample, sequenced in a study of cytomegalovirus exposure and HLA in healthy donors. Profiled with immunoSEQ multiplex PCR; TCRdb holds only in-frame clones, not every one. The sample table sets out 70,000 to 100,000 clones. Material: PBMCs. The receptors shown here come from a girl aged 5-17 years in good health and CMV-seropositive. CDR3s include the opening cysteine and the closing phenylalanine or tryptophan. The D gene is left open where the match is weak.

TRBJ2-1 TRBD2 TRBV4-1 CASSHPLAGADNEQFF TGCGCCAGCAGCCATCCACTAGCGGGGGCCGACAATGAGCAGTTCTTC
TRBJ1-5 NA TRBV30 CAWSPGNSNQPQHF TGTGCCTGGAGTCCAGGGAATAGCAATCAGCCCCAGCATTTT
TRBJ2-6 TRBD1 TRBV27 CASSPTGSGANVLTF TGTGCCAGCAGTCCGACAGGGTCTGGGGCCAACGTCCTGACTTTC
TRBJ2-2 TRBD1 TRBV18 CASSPQTGANTGELFF TGTGCCAGCTCACCCCAAACAGGGGCTAACACCGGGGAGCTGTTTTTT
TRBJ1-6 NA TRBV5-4 CASSLADNSPLHF TGTGCCAGCAGCTTGGCGGATAATTCACCCCTCCACTTT
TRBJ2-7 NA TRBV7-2 CASSFDSGEEQYF TGTGCCAGCAGCTTCGACTCTGGAGAGGAGCAGTACTTC
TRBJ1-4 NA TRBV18 CASSPVSATNEKLFF TGTGCCAGCTCACCCGTTAGCGCAACTAATGAAAAACTGTTTTTT
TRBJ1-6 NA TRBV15 CATSRDLQGGSPLHF TGTGCCACCAGCAGAGATCTGCAGGGTGGCTCACCCCTCCACTTT
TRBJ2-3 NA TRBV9 CASSVDGGRTDTQYF TGTGCCAGCAGCGTAGACGGCGGCCGCACAGATACGCAGTATTTT
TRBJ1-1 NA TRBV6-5 CASSYSGAMNTEAFF TGTGCCAGCAGTTACTCGGGCGCTATGAACACTGAAGCTTTCTTT
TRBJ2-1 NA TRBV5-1 CASSLGDLGGDEQFF TGCGCCAGCAGCTTGGGTGATTTAGGAGGCGATGAGCAGTTCTTC
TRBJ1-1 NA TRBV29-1 CSVRGVTEAFF TGCAGCGTTCGGGGTGTTACTGAAGCTTTCTTT
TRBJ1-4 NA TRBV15 CATSRAPTQEKLFF TGTGCCACCAGCAGAGCACCAACCCAGGAAAAACTGTTTTTT
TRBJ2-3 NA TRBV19 CASSEQGTDTQYF TGTGCCAGTAGCGAGCAGGGCACAGATACGCAGTATTTT